These T cell receptor beta chains were read from a single sample in a study of cytomegalovirus exposure and HLA in healthy donors. The method was immunoSEQ multiplex PCR; TCRdb's version includes in-frame clones alone and lacks a portion of them. The sample has 150,000 to 180,000 clones; about 85% are singletons. The sequenced material came from PBMCs. All receptors come from a man aged 25-45 years in good health and CMV-seropositive. The CDR3 runs from the conserved cysteine through the conserved F or W. The order of the fields is V gene, D gene, clone size, J gene, CDR3 DNA, CDR3 protein. A D gene is named only where the DNA matches it firmly. Some rows have no size entry. The others give once, few or many, or a class for an expanded clone.

TRBV6-1	TRBD1	.	TRBJ1-1	TGTGCCAGCAGTGAAATGACAGGGAGTATGAACACTGAAGCTTTCTTT	CASSEMTGSMNTEAFF
TRBV29-1	TRBD1	once	TRBJ2-2	TGCAGCGTTTCCGGGACAGGGGGAATCGGGAGGGAGCTGTTTTTT	CSVSGTGGIGRELFF
TRBV15	.	once	TRBJ1-1	TGTGCCACCGGGGGTGAGGGGGACACTGAAGCTTTCTTT	CATGGEGDTEAFF
TRBV27	.	.	TRBJ2-7	TGTGCCAGCAGTTTTATCTCGGGCTACGAGCAGTACTTC	CASSFISGYEQYF
TRBV30	TRBD2	.	TRBJ2-2	TGTGCCTGCCTATGGCGGGAGAAAGTCACCGGGGAGCTGTTTTTT	CACLWREKVTGELFF
TRBV29-1	TRBD1	.	TRBJ1-1	TGCAGCGTTTGGACAGGGACGAACACTGAAGCTTTCTTT	CSVWTGTNTEAFF
TRBV30	.	.	TRBJ2-3	TGTGCCTGGAGTGCCCTTCTTAGTGTAGATACGCAGTATTTT	CAWSALLSVDTQYF
TRBV15	.	once	TRBJ1-1	TGTGCCACCAGCAGTGTCAGGGTGAACACTGAAGCTTTCTTT	CATSSVRVNTEAFF
TRBV19	TRBD2	.	TRBJ2-5	TGTGCCAGTAGTATCTCGGGACTAGCGGGAGAATGGGAGACCCAGTACTTC	CASSISGLAGEWETQYF
TRBV6-8	.	few	TRBJ2-5	TGTGCCAGCACAGGTCTACTAGTATCGGAGACCCAGTACTTC	CASTGLLVSETQYF
TRBV27	.	.	TRBJ2-7	TGTGCCAGCAGATCATCATTCGGCCGAGGGCGTGCATCATCCTACGAGCAGTACTTC	CASRSSFGRGRASSYEQYF
TRBV12-5	.	.	TRBJ2-5	TGTGCTAGTGGTTTGGCGGAGACCCAGTACTTC	CASGLAETQYF
TRBV5-6	.	.	TRBJ2-2	TGTGCCAGCAGCCTGACGGCAGGGCGCACGAACACCGGGGAGCTGTTTTTT	CASSLTAGRTNTGELFF
TRBV7-8	.	.	TRBJ1-2	TGTGCCAGCAGCTTAGAAGGCAGGGGTAGCTATGGCTACACCTTC	CASSLEGRGSYGYTF
TRBV2	.	.	TRBJ2-7	TGTGCCAGCAGCCAGGACTTTCTAATATCCTACGAGCAGTACTTC	CASSQDFLISYEQYF
TRBV7-7	TRBD2	.	TRBJ2-2	TGTGCTAGCAGTCTGGGGGGGACTGCGAACACCGGGGAGCTGTTTTTT	CASSLGGTANTGELFF
TRBV28	TRBD1	.	TRBJ1-1	TGTGCCAGCAGTCTTCGACAGGGTCGAGCTTTCTTT	CASSLRQGRAFF
TRBV10-3	.	.	TRBJ1-2	TGTGCCATCAGTGACAGCTATGGCTACACCTTC	CAISDSYGYTF
TRBV5-1	.	.	TRBJ2-5	TGCGCCAGCAGCTTGGAGGGGCAAGAGACCCAGTACTTC	CASSLEGQETQYF
TRBV14	.	.	TRBJ2-7	TGTGCCAGCAGCCAACCGGCCAGCGACGAGCAGTACTTC	CASSQPASDEQYF
TRBV5-1	.	few	TRBJ2-3	TGCGCCAGCAGCTTGAAGGACTGGAGCGCAGATACGCAGTATTTT	CASSLKDWSADTQYF
TRBV6-5	TRBD1	.	TRBJ2-7	TGTGCCAGCAGCGACAGGGGGAACACCTACGAGCAGTACTTC	CASSDRGNTYEQYF
TRBV7-6	.	.	TRBJ2-6	TGTGCCAGCAGCTTAACAGGCTTCTCTGGGGCCAACGTCCTGACTTTC	CASSLTGFSGANVLTF
TRBV27	TRBD1	.	TRBJ1-1	TGTGCCAGCAGATCCACCAAACTGACAGGGGCCCTGAACACTGAAGCTTTCTTT	CASRSTKLTGALNTEAFF
TRBV27	.	.	TRBJ1-5	TGTGCCAGCAGTTTAACAGGGTTCAATCAGCCCCAGCATTTT	CASSLTGFNQPQHF
TRBV7-2	TRBD2	.	TRBJ2-5	TGTGCCAGCAGCTTAGGGACTAGCGGGGGGAGAGGTTATGAGACCCAGTACTTC	CASSLGTSGGRGYETQYF
TRBV27	TRBD1	.	TRBJ1-5	TGTGCCAGCAGGGACTACAGGGGTGATCAGCCCCAGCATTTT	CASRDYRGDQPQHF
TRBV6-6	TRBD2	once	TRBJ2-1	TGTGCCACCACTAGCGGACGGAACCTATACAATGAGCAGTTCTTC	CATTSGRNLYNEQFF
TRBV11-2	.	few	TRBJ1-3	TGTGCCAGCAGCTTATACAGATCTGGAAACACCATATATTTT	CASSLYRSGNTIYF
TRBV7-9	.	.	TRBJ2-1	TGTGCCAGCAGCTTAATTCCGAATGAGCAGTTCTTC	CASSLIPNEQFF
TRBV5-4	TRBD2	.	TRBJ2-3	TGTGCCAGCAGCCGGGGTAGCGGGGGTCCCGGTGGGGATACGCAGTATTTT	CASSRGSGGPGGDTQYF
TRBV6-5	TRBD1	.	TRBJ2-2	TGTGCCAGCAGTCTGACAGGGGCCTGGACCGGGGAGCTGTTTTTT	CASSLTGAWTGELFF
TRBV30	.	.	TRBJ1-1	TGTGCCTGCAAGCGGAGGGCCTCCAACACTGAAGCTTTCTTT	CACKRRASNTEAFF
TRBV12-5	TRBD2	once	TRBJ2-7	TGTGCTAGTGGTTCTAGCGGGAAGAGCTCCTACGAGCAGTACTTC	CASGSSGKSSYEQYF
TRBV30	.	once	TRBJ2-7	TGTGCCTGGAGCGACCCTTCAGGGGTGCAGTACTTC	CAWSDPSGVQYF
TRBV9	TRBD2	.	TRBJ2-7	TGTGCCAGCAGCCCCAGGGCGGGGGGCAGGTACGAGCAGTACTTC	CASSPRAGGRYEQYF
TRBV6-5	.	once	TRBJ2-2	TGTGCCAGCAGTTCGACATATACCGGGGAGCTGTTTTTT	CASSSTYTGELFF
TRBV9	TRBD1	.	TRBJ2-3	TGTGCCAGCAGCTTCGGACAGGGTTTAACAGATACGCAGTATTTT	CASSFGQGLTDTQYF
TRBV10-3	.	.	TRBJ1-4	TGTGCCATCAGGGACAGTCTAGAAAAACTGTTTTTT	CAIRDSLEKLFF
TRBV13	.	once	TRBJ2-1	TGTGCCAGCAGCTCTTCTATGGGCACACATGAGCAGTTCTTC	CASSSSMGTHEQFF
TRBV27	.	.	TRBJ2-3	TGTGCCAGCAGTTTATCGGGCAGGGCGGGGGATACGCAGTATTTT	CASSLSGRAGDTQYF
TRBV6-4	TRBD1	.	TRBJ2-3	TGTGCCACCGGACAGGGCCACACAGATACGCAGTATTTT	CATGQGHTDTQYF
TRBV5-1	.	.	TRBJ1-2	TGCGCCAGCAGCCCCCAGGCAGGGGACTATGGCTACACCTTC	CASSPQAGDYGYTF
TRBV7-6	.	.	TRBJ1-3	TGTGCCAGCAGCTTAGGGACAGAGGGATACACCATATATTTT	CASSLGTEGYTIYF
TRBV5-4	.	few	TRBJ1-5	TGTGCCAGCAGCTTGGACAGAAATCAGCCCCAGCATTTT	CASSLDRNQPQHF
TRBV5-8	.	.	TRBJ2-7	TGTGCCAGCAGCTTGGTGGGTGCAGGCGACGAGCAGTACTTC	CASSLVGAGDEQYF
TRBV29-1	TRBD1	.	TRBJ1-1	TGCAGCGTTGGTCTTCAGTCAGGGGGCCGGATGACTGAAGCTTTCTTT	CSVGLQSGGRMTEAFF
TRBV7-2	TRBD1	.	TRBJ2-1	TGTGCCAGCAGCCCAGGACAGGACGCTTACAATGAGCAGTTCTTC	CASSPGQDAYNEQFF
TRBV5-4	TRBD1	.	TRBJ2-5	TGTGCCAGCAGCCCACAGGGGGCCGGGGAGACCCAGTACTTC	CASSPQGAGETQYF
TRBV7-9	TRBD1	.	TRBJ1-1	TGTGCCAGCAGCTGGACCCAGACAGGGTCGAACACTGAAGCTTTCTTT	CASSWTQTGSNTEAFF
TRBV28	TRBD2	few	TRBJ2-7	TGTGCCAGCAGTTTTCGACTAGCGGGAACCTACGAGCAGTACTTC	CASSFRLAGTYEQYF
TRBV5-3	.	.	TRBJ2-2	TGTGCCAGACCCAACAGGGAGGGAGGCACCGGGGAGCTGTTTTTT	CARPNREGGTGELFF
TRBV5-1	TRBD1	.	TRBJ2-7	TGCGCCAGCAGCTTATCCCCGACAGGGGTCGAGCAGTACTTC	CASSLSPTGVEQYF
TRBV9	TRBD1	.	TRBJ1-2	TGTGCCAGCAGCGTTTTGACAGGGGGCGAGAGTGGCTACACCTTC	CASSVLTGGESGYTF
TRBV4-1	TRBD1	few	TRBJ1-6	TGCGCCAGCAGCCAAGATCTTAATGGTGGACAGGGATTCTATAATTCACCCCTCCACTTT	CASSQDLNGGQGFYNSPLHF
TRBV2	TRBD2	.	TRBJ2-7	TGTGCCAGCAGTGAGAGACAGAGCGGGAGTGAGCAGTACTTC	CASSERQSGSEQYF
TRBV7-9	.	.	TRBJ2-2	TGTGCCAGCAGCCTCGGGGACACCGGGGAGCTGTTTTTT	CASSLGDTGELFF
TRBV10-3	.	.	TRBJ1-1	TGTGCCATCAGCGGAGTGGACACTGAAGCTTTCTTT	CAISGVDTEAFF
TRBV25-1	TRBD2	.	TRBJ2-1	TGTGCCAGCAGTATATGGACTAGCGGGAATGGCTATGAGCAGTTCTTC	CASSIWTSGNGYEQFF
TRBV27	.	.	TRBJ2-2	TGTGCTAGCAGTTTAAGTGGGCCCGGTTGGACCGGGGAGCTGTTTTTT	CASSLSGPGWTGELFF